This T cell receptor beta chain was sequenced during a study of T cell responses to AZD1222 COVID-19 vaccine. Regarding the study as a whole: Only after the peak T cell response were repertoires sampled.

Generated by immunoSEQ multiplex PCR, the TCRdb table keeps only in-frame clones and is missing some. This table holds 35,000 or so clones, roughly nine tenths found once. Note on this clone: The antigen is unknown.

This receptor was identified in an adult in good health. The material sequenced was peripheral blood, taken on day 0 of AZD1222 vaccination.

The CDR3 here is CASRSIRGRTEAFF. The CDR3 DNA reads as TGTGCCAGCAGGTCGATCAGGGGAAGGACTGAAGCTTTCTTT. The gene calls are TRBV7-9 and TRBJ1-1; a possible D gene is TRBD1 (6 bases). Germline CDR1 and CDR2: SEHNR and FQNEAQ (reference sequence). Trimming left V 6 bases short and J 5 bases short, with 16 bases between. This CDR3 has 14 residues. The full variable domain, in which reference TRBV7-9 and TRBJ1-1 provide the parts outside the CDR3, is DTGVSQNPRHKITKRGQNVTFRCDPISEHNRLYWYRQTLGQGPEFLTYFQNEAQLEKSRLLSDRFSAERPKGSFSTLEIQRTEQGDSAMYLCASRSIRGRTEAFFGQGTRLTVV.